These 3 T cell receptor beta chains share one sample of origin, sequenced in a study of T cells in Graves' hyperthyroidism and ophthalmopathy. Regions amplified from RNA transcripts were the TCR beta CDR3 regions. Initially, a first-round RT-PCR of the TCR CDR3 employed the HTBI primer set. TCRdb ran MiXCR on the multiplex PCR reads and lists one entry per CDR3 protein. The sample shows 94,000 or so distinct CDR3 sequences, over 50% of them seen only once. The sequenced material came from blood. The source of these receptors is a woman in her thirties or forties with Graves' hyperthyroidism.

Only one count was recorded for this clonotype. This chain connects TRBV5-1 to TRBJ2-7; maybe TRBD2 (5 bases). Germline V gene sequence: CDR1 SGHRS, CDR2 YFSETQ. This CDR3 contains 13 residues. V lost 4 bases and J 1 base, leaving 9 bases between the germline ends. The CDR3 loop is CASSLGVSYEQYF. The CDR3 nucleotides read TGCGCCAGCAGCCTCGGGGTGTCCTACGAGCAGTACTTC.

The chain links TRBV7-9 to TRBJ2-7, with 7 nucleotides matching TRBD2. Trimming took 3 bases from V and 4 from J; bases not matched to a gene: 15. The CDR3 sequence is 17 residues long. Germline-derived CDR1 and CDR2 are SEHNR and FQNEAQ (reference sequence). CDR3 bases: TGTGCCAGCAGCTTCGGTCCTTTTTCTAGCGGAGCGTACGAGCAGTACTTC. Translating it yields CASSFGPFSSGAYEQYF.

The chain links TRBV7-2 to TRBJ2-7, with 8 bases aligning to TRBD2. Trimming cost V 5 bases and J 4 bases; bases outside gene matches: 10. CDR1 SGHTA and CDR2 FQGNSA come from the germline V gene. The CDR3 extends over 15 amino acids. This CDR3 is CASSRAGGRPYEQYF. As DNA, the CDR3 is TGTGCCAGCAGCCGGGCGGGGGGCCGGCCTTACGAGCAGTACTTC.